The 18 T cell receptor beta chains presented below share a single source sample, sequenced in a study of blood T cells in healthy people across ages. Together with a sample-barcoded 5' primer, a J-beta primer mix was included in a second PCR lasting about 6 to 11 cycles. TCRdb reprocessed the 5' RACE reads with MiXCR, giving one entry per CDR3 protein. The table records 650,000 to 1,000,000 distinct CDR3 sequences, around 36% of them present only once. What was sequenced was blood. The source of these receptors is a man between 18 and 35 years old in good health.

V and J are TRBV10-3 and TRBJ1-6; perhaps TRBD1 as D (6 bases). The CDR3 consists of 14 residues. Per germline, CDR1 ENHRY and CDR2 SYGVKD. With 6 bases removed from V and 8 bases from J, the gap between germline ends came to 14 bases. CDR3 protein: CAISPPGQDSPLHF. CDR3 coding DNA: TGTGCCATCAGCCCTCCGGGACAAGATTCACCCCTCCACTTT.

This chain joins TRBV7-3 and TRBJ2-1, with 13 bases aligning to TRBD2. This CDR3 spans 15 amino acids. V lost 4 bases to trimming and J lost 6 bases; unmatched junction nucleotides: 3. Germline CDR1 and CDR2: SGHTA and FQGTGA. DNA of the CDR3: TGTGCCAGCAGCTCACTAGCGGGGGGGTTCAATGAGCAGTTCTTC. It translates to CASSSLAGGFNEQFF.

The CDR3 spells CSATQRESIPFF. The CDR3 DNA reads TGCAGTGCCACCCAGCGGGAATCGATACCTTTCTTT. This chain connects TRBV20-1 to TRBJ1-1, with unresolved D. The CDR3 totals 12 residues. V was shortened by 6 bases and J by 12 bases, with 20 bases between the two germline ends. Germline CDR1 and CDR2: DFQATT and SNEGSKA (reference sequence).

Comment on this clonotype: One base away lies a much larger clone, so this may be a sequencing read error. The chain recombines TRBV20-1 with TRBJ2-5; a weak D match, TRBD2 (5 bases). The DNA end is more similar to TRBJ2-1, so the J call may be wrong. Germline V gene sequence: CDR1 DFQATT, CDR2 SNEGSKA (reference sequence). The CDR3 spans 14 residues. As DNA, the CDR3 is TGCAGTGCTAGTGAGGACTGGAACCAAGAGACCCAGTTCTTC. Protein: CSASEDWNQETQFF.

This clonotype was detected a few times. CDR3 sequence reads: CASSYSGGGSYEQYF. CDR3 coding DNA: TGTGCCAGCAGTTACTCCGGGGGTGGGAGCTACGAGCAGTACTTC. V and J are TRBV6-5 and TRBJ2-7, with a weak D call TRBD2 (6 bases). This CDR3 has 15 amino acids. Germline V CDR1 and CDR2: MNHEY, SVGAGI. Trimming cost V 0 bases and J 3 bases, with 12 bases left between them.

About this clonotype: A read error may explain this, as a much larger clone is one base away. The rearrangement uses TRBV4-1 and TRBJ1-2; 8 positions agree with TRBD1. Germline CDR1 is MGHRA and CDR2 is YSYEKL. The CDR3 totals 15 residues. The CDR3 spells CASSQPQGEGYGHTF. The CDR3 DNA sequence: TGCGCCAGCAGCCAACCACAGGGGGAGGGCTATGGCCACACCTTC.

This clonotype showed up just once. This may be a read error: a much more frequent sequence differs by one nucleotide. The chain joins TRBV4-2 to TRBJ2-1, with D possibly TRBD1 on 5 matching bases. Germline CDR1 and CDR2: LGHNA and YNFKEQ. V was trimmed by 0 bases and J by 13 bases, leaving 10 bases between them. The CDR3 contains 12 residues. The CDR3 protein is CASSQDRQTQFF. CDR3 coding DNA: TGTGCCAGCAGCCAAGATAGACAGACCCAGTTCTTC.

This clonotype has more than one count but fewer than ten. This chain joins TRBV25-1 and TRBJ2-1, with a weak D call TRBD2 (5 bases). V lost 2 bases and J 4 bases, leaving 9 bases between the germline ends. Germline-derived CDR1 and CDR2 are MGHDK and SYGVNS. The CDR3 covers 14 residues. CDR3 DNA sequence: TGTGCCAGCAGTGAACGGGATTTTTACAATGAGCAGTTCTTC. It translates to CASSERDFYNEQFF.

The chain uses TRBV5-1 and TRBJ1-2; D gene unclear. CDR1 and CDR2 from the germline V gene are SGHRS and YFSETQ. This CDR3 is built from 14 residues. The V end was cut by 2 bases, the J end by 3 bases, with 11 bases between. CDR3 bases: TGCGCCAGCAGCTTCGACGCTACCTACTATGGCTACACCTTC. It codes for CASSFDATYYGYTF.

V usage is TRBV7-3 and J usage is TRBJ1-6; D might be TRBD1 (6 bases). This CDR3 has 15 residues. Looked up from germline, CDR1 is SGHTA and CDR2 is FQGTGA. Trimming shortened V by 0 bases and J by 6 bases, and 9 bases separated the two germline ends. CDR3 bases: TGTGCCAGCAGCTTAACCGGACAGAGTAATTCACCCCTCCACTTT. Translated, it gives CASSLTGQSNSPLHF.

The chain carries TRBV5-5 and TRBJ1-6, with a tentative D call TRBD1 (5 bases). Trimming removed 0 bases at V and 10 bases at J, with 11 bases between. The CDR3 is made up of 14 amino acids. Looked up from germline, CDR1 is SGHKS and CDR2 is YYEKEE (reference sequence). The chain's CDR3 is CASSLGGGTSPLHF. DNA for the CDR3: TGTGCCAGCAGCTTGGGTGGGGGAACCTCACCCCTCCACTTT.

The V and J genes are TRBV9 and TRBJ2-1; TRBD1 matches at 9 bases. The germline V gene has CDR1 SGDLS and CDR2 YYNGEE. After removal of 5 bases from V and 0 bases from J, the junction contained 6 bases not matched to a gene. The CDR3 covers 16 residues. The CDR3 bases are TGTGCCAGCAGAGGAGGACAGGGGAGCTCCTACAATGAGCAGTTCTTC. Protein: CASRGGQGSSYNEQFF.

In its sample, this clonotype was seen many times. This chain connects TRBV7-2 to TRBJ1-1; D remains ambiguous. The CDR3 contains 13 residues. From germline, CDR1 is SGHTA and CDR2 FQGNSA. V lost 1 base, J lost 0 bases, and 3 bases lay in between. CDR3 coding DNA: TGTGCCAGCAGCTTAGTCATGAACACTGAAGCTTTCTTT. Its protein product is CASSLVMNTEAFF.

This clonotype was counted between two and nine times. The V gene is TRBV20-1, the J gene TRBJ2-1, with 11 positions matching TRBD1. The CDR3 loop spans 15 amino acids. The J segment lost 4 bases and the V segment lost 5 bases, leaving 7 bases of the junction unmatched. Germline V lookup: CDR1 DFQATT, CDR2 SNEGSKA (reference sequence). The CDR3 DNA sequence: TGCAGTGCTTCTGGGGGGACAGGGGGATACAATGAGCAGTTCTTC. It translates to CSASGGTGGYNEQFF.

This chain links TRBV5-1 with TRBJ1-2; no definite D call. Germline CDR1 is SGHRS and CDR2 is YFSETQ. The length of the CDR3 is 17 residues. The germline V and J ends were trimmed by 3 bases and 0 bases, with 18 bases remaining between them. As DNA, the CDR3 is TGCGCCAGCAGCTATTCCGGCACACACAGCTCTAACTATGGCTACACCTTC. It encodes CASSYSGTHSSNYGYTF. Full variable domain (remainder filled in from reference TRBV5-1 and TRBJ1-2): KAGVTQTPRYLIKTRGQQVTLSCSPISGHRSVSWYQQTPGQGLQFLFEYFSETQRNKGNFPGRFSGRQFSNSRSEMNVSTLELGDSALYLCASSYSGTHSSNYGYTFGSGTRLTVV.

Note on this clonotype: A much larger clone lies a single base off, so this may be a read error. The rearrangement joins TRBV3-1 to TRBJ2-1; D gene uncertain. The CDR3 length is 13 residues. From germline, CDR1 is LGHDT and CDR2 YNNKEL (reference sequence). Trimming removed 5 bases at V and 8 bases at J, with 13 bases between. The CDR3 region has the DNA TGTGCCAGCAGCACGACCTGGGCCGATGAGCAGTTCTTC. It encodes CASSTTWADEQFF.

This clonotype was found many times. This chain uses TRBV4-2 with TRBJ2-1, with D perhaps matching TRBD2 (5 bases). V dropped 1 base and J dropped 2 bases, with 12 bases sitting between them. The germline V gene encodes CDR1 LGHNA and CDR2 YNFKEQ. The CDR3 length is 16 residues. CDR3 region: CASSQGVGGAYNEQFF. The CDR3 bases are TGTGCCAGCAGCCAAGGAGTAGGAGGCGCCTACAATGAGCAGTTCTTC.

The chain employs TRBV29-1 and TRBJ1-1; 7 bases agree with TRBD1. The V and J ends lost 5 bases and 8 bases, in that order; junction bases with no gene match: 8. Germline loops: CDR1 SQVTM, CDR2 ANQGSEA. The CDR3 runs to 12 residues. The CDR3 here is CSVTLGQAEAFF. The CDR3 coding sequence is TGCAGCGTTACACTCGGACAGGCCGAAGCTTTCTTT.